The present T cell receptor (beta chain) was sequenced within a study of graft-versus-host responses after intestinal transplantation. CDR3 length equals 14 residues. In germline, CDR1 is LNHDA, CDR2 SQIVND (reference sequence). Deletions cut 3 bases from V and 0 bases from J, with 6 bases between. Study results and limitations: Individuals carrying graft-donor T cell macrochimerism showed high graft-versus-host to host-versus-graft clonal ratios in allografts.

The protocol was immunoSEQ multiplex PCR, while the TCRdb copy is restricted to in-frame clones and leaves out a portion. The sample carries approximately 14,000 clones, roughly 29% recorded once. Plates contained about 200,000 CFSE-labeled responder cells and about 200,000 irradiated, violet-dye-labeled stimulator cells. After the reaction, proliferating CFSE-low CD3+CD4+ and CD3+CD8+ responders were sorted. Relative to its sample, this clone is medium-sized (0.01 to 0.1%). The genes are TRBV19 and TRBJ1-3; D uncertain. This sequence originates from a human patient who received an intestinal transplant. Sequenced here: alloreactive CD4+ T cells from a mixed lymphocyte reaction culture, sampled before intestinal transplant. Subset noted: CFSE-low proliferating T cells sorted from approximately 6-day pre-transplant mixed lymphocyte reaction (GvH or HvG direction). The DNA for the CDR3 is TGTGCCAGTAGTATTCTGGGCTCTGGAAACACCATATATTTT. This gives the protein CASSILGSGNTIYF.